This T cell receptor (beta chain) was recorded in a study of blood T cell repertoires in COVID-19. Germline V gene lookup returns CDR1 KGHDR and CDR2 SFDVKD. This CDR3 contains 16 residues. Trimming stripped 3 bases from V and 0 bases from J, with 10 bases between. Sequencing used immunoSEQ multiplex PCR; TCRdb keeps in-frame clones, though not all of them. The table shows about 440,000 clones, with less than 95% occurring only once. Material: PBMCs or T cells enriched from blood (not recorded which). The chain couples TRBV24-1 to TRBJ1-4; a possible D gene is TRBD1 (6 bases). The sequence came from a man younger than 35 who had recovered from COVID-19. The CDR3, as DNA: TGTGCCACCAGTGATGGGACACCTACAACTAATGAAAAACTGTTTTTT. This codes for CATSDGTPTTNEKLFF.